This T cell receptor beta chain was documented in a study of blood T cell repertoires in COVID-19. For the study at large: The study drew acute and convalescent COVID-19 samples from the United States, Italy and Spain.

The CDR3 runs 15 residues. From germline, CDR1 is ENHRY and CDR2 SYGVKD. Trimming took 0 bases from V and 4 from J, leaving 7 bases between them. The repertoire was sequenced with immunoSEQ multiplex PCR; TCRdb's copy has only in-frame clones and lacks some. The profile shows some 240,000 clones, 80% to 90% of them singletons. The specimen was PBMCs or T cells enriched from blood (not recorded which). The chain is built from TRBV10-3 and TRBJ1-6; no clear D gene. The sequence came from a woman between 50 and 59 years old who had been exposed to COVID-19. This CDR3 is CAISESIEYNSPLHF. CDR3 coding DNA: TGTGCCATCAGTGAGTCGATCGAGTATAATTCACCCCTCCACTTT.